This TCR beta chain appears in the sequencing data of a study of T cell responses to AZD1222 COVID-19 vaccine. The CDR3 is 15 amino acids. Per germline, CDR1 SGHRS and CDR2 YFSETQ. V lost 0 bases and J 4 bases, leaving 13 bases between the germline ends. Only in-frame clones appear in the TCRdb table, and some are missing; sequencing was by immunoSEQ multiplex PCR. The sample has around 100,000 clones, over 70% seen once. This sequence joins TRBV5-1 and TRBJ2-5; D remains unclear. The origin of this receptor is an adult in good health. The specimen comprised peripheral blood, sampled on day 0 of AZD1222 vaccination. CDR3: CASSLADWKGETQYF. CDR3 nucleotide sequence: TGCGCCAGCAGCTTGGCCGACTGGAAGGGAGAGACCCAGTACTTC.